This T cell receptor beta chain was sequenced during a study of OX40 agonist ivuxolimab in advanced cancers. Study-level background: Ivuxolimab, which targeted the costimulatory receptor OX40 (CD134), was an agonistic, fully human IgG2 monoclonal antibody. Intravenous ivuxolimab was administered to patients every 2 weeks at six dose levels: 0.01, 0.1, 0.3, 1.5, 3 and 10 mg/kg. Of the 50 or so patients in dose escalation, around 19 had hepatocellular carcinoma, some 15 had melanoma, 9 had renal cell carcinoma and 9 had head and neck cancer. In the dose-escalation cohort, approximately 82% of patients were male, and the mean age was around 60 years, with a range of about 23 to 90. Patients were allowed to have had prior anti-PD-1, anti-PD-L1 or anti-CTLA-4 therapy, and 40% to 45% of the dose-escalation patients had been treated with checkpoint inhibitors. Partial responses occurred in three dose-escalation patients, of whom one had hepatocellular carcinoma and two had cutaneous melanoma. The purpose of peripheral TCRbeta sequencing was to test whether ivuxolimab changed TCR sequence diversity and led to clonal T-cell expansion. The monotherapy dose-escalation portion (N ≈ 52 patients) of the phase I ivuxolimab trial is reported in the paper. What the study reported, not specific to this receptor: The antigen specificity of the peripheral T cells that underwent clonal expansion was not determined. In partial responders in the 0.1-3.0 mg/kg groups, normalized peripheral clonal expansion was found to be among the lowest, especially among CD8+ T cells. Clonal expansion of both CD4+ and CD8+ blood T cells was observed from baseline to week 6 at doses 0.1 to 3.0 mg/kg. On average, CD8+ T cells showed more expanded clones than CD4+ T cells after ivuxolimab. Low levels of normalized T-cell clonal expansion were also seen in some patients who did not respond.

For this clone: Its binding antigen is unknown. Base quality data are lacking; no much larger clone is found one base away.

The trial excluded patients who had a history of autoimmune disease or who were on systemic immunosuppression. Peripheral blood for TCR sequencing was collected from all dose cohorts at baseline, on cycle 4 day 1, and on cycle 7 day 1. Samples came from an open-label, multicenter, first-in-human phase I dose-escalation trial of ivuxolimab. Adults with locally advanced or metastatic head and neck squamous cell, hepatocellular, melanoma or renal cell carcinoma were enrolled in the trial. Before TCR sequencing, CD4+ T cells and CD8+ T cells were sorted from peripheral blood as separate populations. For sequencing of the TCRbeta CDR3 region, genomic DNA was extracted from the sorted cells. The immunoSEQ Assay was used to sequence the TCRbeta CDR3 regions. TCRdb mirrors the immuneACCESS table, restricted to in-frame sequences. Some clones are absent from its copies; in checked studies, under half trace to an unresolved V gene, and the reason for the others is unknown. This sample comprises about 60,000 clones, roughly four fifths of them detected only once. The top ten clones comprise 0.9% to 1.1% of the sample.

Trimming takes 0 bases from V and 2 bases from J, and the germline ends sit 12 bases apart. The CDR3 covers 15 residues, taking in both the cysteine and the phenylalanine. Only the CDR3 part of the read is kept: 45 bases, read in frame from the first base. The CDR1 and CDR2 encoded by the germline V gene are SGHRS and YFSETQ. The sequencing here drew on CD4+ or CD8+ T cells sorted from blood, taken in a trial of the OX40 agonist ivuxolimab. The sequence derives from an adult with an advanced solid tumor such as melanoma, head and neck, liver or kidney cancer. The rearrangement combines TRBV5-1 with TRBJ2-7, with no confidently assigned D gene. The CDR3 in this case is CASSLDAGNAYEQYF. Read as DNA, the sequence is TGCGCCAGCAGCTTGGATGCTGGAAACGCCTACGAGCAGTACTTC.